These 23 T cell receptor beta chains were sequenced from one sample in a study of T cells after yellow fever vaccination. TCRdb reprocessed the 5' RACE reads via MiXCR and lists one record per CDR3 protein. The sample holds 20,000 to 30,000 distinct CDR3 sequences; less than 7% are singletons and the top ten take approximately 12%. The sequenced sample was PBMCs, either bulk or a sorted T-cell subset (CD4+, CD8+, memory, or dextramer-sorted; not recorded which), obtained 15 days after the yellow fever booster vaccination. These receptor sequences come from a young man who received the YFV17D yellow fever vaccine.

This clonotype appeared many times. The chain carries TRBV2 and TRBJ2-6; no clear D gene. The CDR3 consists of 13 residues. Germline CDR1 SNHLY, CDR2 FYNNEI. The V end was cut by 5 bases, the J end by 0 bases, with 2 bases between. Here the CDR3 DNA reads TGTGCCAGCAGTAGCTCTGGGGCCAACGTCCTGACTTTC. Protein product: CASSSSGANVLTF.

This clonotype was found many times. The rearrangement uses TRBV29-1 and TRBJ2-1; D is tentatively TRBD1 or TRBD2 (5 bases each). V gave up 7 bases and J gave up 5 bases, with 18 bases separating them. This CDR3 is built from 14 residues. Per germline, CDR1 SQVTM and CDR2 ANQGSEA. The CDR3, as DNA: TGCAGCGGTGGGACCCGTATGGGACACAATGAGCAGTTCTTC. This sequence encodes CSGGTRMGHNEQFF.

At least ten counts were recorded for this clonotype. The chain employs TRBV12-3 or TRBV12-4 and TRBJ2-1; 14 bases line up with TRBD2. Trimming at V came to 6 bases and at J to 9 bases, leaving 10 bases not matched to a gene. The CDR3 has 16 residues. This CDR3 is CASSLVTSGRGGEQFF. The CDR3 DNA is TGTGCCAGCAGCCTAGTGACTAGCGGGAGGGGAGGTGAGCAGTTCTTC.

This clonotype was seen many times. This sequence joins TRBV27 and TRBJ2-7; D ambiguous. CDR1 and CDR2 from the germline V gene are MNHEY and SMNVEV (reference sequence). There are 12 residues in the CDR3. V dropped 4 bases and J dropped 2 bases, with 6 bases sitting between them. The CDR3 sequence: CASSSPPYEQYF. The CDR3 DNA reads TGTGCCAGCAGTTCTCCCCCCTACGAGCAGTACTTC.

This clonotype showed up many times. The genes are TRBV29-1 and TRBJ2-2; D is unclear. The V end was cut by 2 bases, the J end by 4 bases, with 5 bases between. The CDR3 is made up of 12 amino acids. Germline V gives CDR1 SQVTM, CDR2 ANQGSEA. The CDR3 DNA reads TGCAGCGTTGAAAGGTTCACCGGGGAGCTGTTTTTT. Protein: CSVERFTGELFF.

Ten or more counts support this clonotype. J is TRBJ1-6 and V is TRBV2; a possible D gene is TRBD1 (5 bases). V was clipped by 7 bases and J by 7 bases, with 17 bases between them. CDR1 and CDR2 (germline): SNHLY, FYNNEI. The CDR3 consists of 15 residues. This CDR3 is CASTDRQGPNSPLHF. The CDR3 nucleotides read TGTGCCAGCACAGATCGGCAGGGACCCAATTCACCCCTCCACTTT.

This clonotype showed up many times. The V and J genes are TRBV11-2 and TRBJ2-1; TRBD2 agrees at 8 bases. The CDR3 is made up of 17 amino acids. CDR1 SGHAT and CDR2 FQNNGV come from the germline V gene. J was trimmed by 10 bases and V by 5 bases; bases with no gene match: 19. The chain's CDR3 is CASSERSKGSGTQEQFF. The CDR3 coding sequence is TGTGCCAGCAGCGAGAGATCTAAGGGTAGCGGGACACAGGAGCAGTTCTTC.

This clonotype was recorded many times. The chain links TRBV7-6 to TRBJ2-7; D remains unclear. CDR1 SGHVS and CDR2 FNYEAQ come from the germline V gene. Trimming pared 1 base from V and 2 bases from J, leaving 9 bases between. This CDR3 has 14 residues. CDR3 loop: CASSLVPGPYEQYF. In DNA form, the CDR3 reads TGTGCCAGCAGCTTAGTTCCGGGCCCCTACGAGCAGTACTTC.

This clonotype has a count of ten or more. This chain links TRBV5-1 with TRBJ1-1, with D unresolved. This CDR3 has 16 residues. Germline values: CDR1 SGHRS, CDR2 YFSETQ. Trimming took 4 bases from V and 1 from J, leaving 17 bases between them. The CDR3 DNA is TGCGCCAGCAGCCCGGGAGCGGGGTATGGGAACACTGAAGCTTTCTTT. Translated: CASSPGAGYGNTEAFF. The full variable domain, its missing parts supplied by reference TRBV5-1 and TRBJ1-1, is KAGVTQTPRYLIKTRGQQVTLSCSPISGHRSVSWYQQTPGQGLQFLFEYFSETQRNKGNFPGRFSGRQFSNSRSEMNVSTLELGDSALYLCASSPGAGYGNTEAFFGQGTRLTVV.

In this sample, this clonotype turned up many times. The chain combines TRBV9 with TRBJ2-2, with D possibly being TRBD2 (5 bases). The V and J ends lost 3 bases and 1 base respectively, with 19 bases between them. CDR3 size: 18 residues. The germline V gene encodes CDR1 SGDLS and CDR2 YYNGEE. The CDR3 DNA follows: TGTGCCAGCAGCGCGCGGGCCCTGTCTCGAATGAACACCGGGGAGCTGTTTTTT. This sequence encodes CASSARALSRMNTGELFF.

This clonotype was recorded many times. The chain links TRBV5-1 to TRBJ2-1; the match to TRBD1 covers 7 bases. The CDR3 contains 17 residues. The trim removed 1 base at V and 0 bases at J, leaving 7 bases unmatched. Germline V gene lookup returns CDR1 SGHRS and CDR2 YFSETQ. The CDR3 DNA is TGCGCCAGCAGCTTGTTTGGCCGGGACAGCTCCTACAATGAGCAGTTCTTC. Its translation: CASSLFGRDSSYNEQFF.

In this sample, this clonotype turned up many times. V and J are TRBV20-1 and TRBJ1-1; D gene uncertain. V shed 0 bases and J shed 4 bases, with 18 bases lying between them. The germline CDR1 and CDR2 sequences are DFQATT and SNEGSKA (reference sequence). The CDR3 extends over 16 amino acids. The CDR3 region is CSARDSGSAPVTEAFF. The CDR3 DNA reads TGCAGTGCTAGAGATTCTGGTTCCGCCCCGGTCACTGAAGCTTTCTTT.

This clonotype has at least ten counts. This chain joins TRBV20-1 and TRBJ2-7; 9 bases are shared with TRBD1. Trimming took 3 bases from V and 3 from J; bases not matched to a gene: 6. The CDR3 covers 14 residues. Germline-derived CDR1 and CDR2 are DFQATT and SNEGSKA (reference sequence). The CDR3 DNA reads as TGCAGTGCTAGTAGGATGACAGGGGGCTACGAGCAGTACTTC. Translated, it gives CSASRMTGGYEQYF.

This clonotype was recorded many times. The chain joins TRBV6-5 to TRBJ1-1; unclear D gene. V lost 6 bases and J lost 3, with 5 bases in between. Germline-derived CDR1 and CDR2 are MNHEY and SVGAGI. This CDR3 comprises 11 residues. Here the CDR3 DNA reads TGTGCCAGCAGGGAGGACACTGAAGCTTTCTTT. This encodes CASREDTEAFF.

This clonotype appeared a few times. The chain couples TRBV7-6 to TRBJ2-5; D gene ambiguous. Trimming left V 5 bases short and J 4 bases short, with 14 bases between. CDR3 length: 14 amino acids. Germline CDR1 reads SGHVS; CDR2 reads FNYEAQ. For the CDR3, the DNA is TGTGCCAGCAGCAAGAGACTCTTGCCAGAGACCCAGTACTTC. Its translation: CASSKRLLPETQYF. Full variable domain (missing parts from reference TRBV7-6 and TRBJ2-5): GAGVSQSPRYKVTKRGQDVALRCDPISGHVSLYWYRQALGQGPEFLTYFNYEAQQDKSGLPNDRFSAERPEGSISTLTIQRTEQRDSAMYRCASSKRLLPETQYFGPGTRLLVL.

This clonotype was counted at least ten times. The V and J genes are TRBV7-2 and TRBJ1-2; D perhaps matches TRBD1 (5 bases). The CDR3 is made up of 16 amino acids. V lost 2 bases and J 4 bases, leaving 17 bases between the germline ends. Germline-derived CDR1 and CDR2 are SGHTA and FQGNSA. CDR3 protein: CASSLITGYLIYGYTF. CDR3 bases: TGTGCCAGCAGCTTAATAACAGGATACCTAATCTATGGCTACACCTTC.

This clonotype has at least ten counts. The chain is built from TRBV3-1 and TRBJ2-1; 14 positions match TRBD2. Germline values: CDR1 LGHDT, CDR2 YNNKEL (reference sequence). V gave up 4 bases and J gave up 0 bases; unmatched junction bases: 5. CDR3 size: 18 residues. DNA of the CDR3: TGTGCCAGCAGCCGGGGGACTAGCGGGAGTAGCTCCTACAATGAGCAGTTCTTC. This encodes CASSRGTSGSSSYNEQFF.

This clonotype has ten or more counts. The chain is built from TRBV14 and TRBJ2-7; D remains unclear. Germline CDR1 SGHDN, CDR2 FVKESK. This CDR3 comprises 12 residues. V gave up 0 bases and J gave up 5 bases, with 5 bases separating them. The CDR3 region is CASSQDPNEQYF. The DNA of the CDR3 is TGTGCCAGCAGCCAAGATCCGAACGAGCAGTACTTC.

The rearrangement joins TRBV7-8 to TRBJ2-7; 7 positions agree with TRBD2. CDR3 length equals 15 residues. The V gene end was trimmed by 5 bases and the J gene end by 6 bases; junction bases not matched to a gene: 13. Germline V CDR1 and CDR2: SGHVS, FQNEAQ. CDR3 residues: CASSTQGLVVSEQYF. The DNA for the CDR3 is TGTGCCAGCAGCACCCAAGGACTAGTAGTATCCGAGCAGTACTTC.

This clonotype was seen at least ten times. This chain links TRBV20-1 with TRBJ2-1; 7 nucleotides match TRBD2. The V and J ends lost 6 bases and 2 bases, in that order; junction bases with no gene match: 7. The CDR3 is made up of 14 amino acids. Germline CDR1 is DFQATT and CDR2 is SNEGSKA (reference sequence). Here the CDR3 DNA reads TGCAGTGCCCCCGAAAGCGGGACCTACAATGAGCAGTTCTTC. This sequence encodes CSAPESGTYNEQFF.

A remark on this clonotype: Being one base from a much bigger clone, this may be a read error. The genes are TRBV5-1 and TRBJ2-1; D is possibly TRBD2 (6 bases). Germline CDR1 and CDR2: SGHRS and YFSETQ. The CDR3 has 16 amino acids. The CDR3 DNA follows: TGCGCCACCAGCCCCAACGGACTAAACCAATACAATGAGCAGTTCTTC. Translation: CATSPNGLNQYNEQFF.

The genes are TRBV7-2 and TRBJ1-1, with D possibly being TRBD1 (5 bases). V dropped 2 bases and J dropped 1 base, with 11 bases sitting between them. The CDR3 runs to 15 residues. Germline V lookup: CDR1 SGHTA, CDR2 FQGNSA. CDR3 sequence: CASSLYGGGNTEAFF. CDR3 coding DNA: TGTGCCAGCAGCTTATATGGGGGTGGGAACACTGAAGCTTTCTTT. Together with reference TRBV7-2 and TRBJ1-1, the CDR3 gives the full variable domain: GAGVSQSPSNKVTEKGKDVELRCDPISGHTALYWYRQSLGQGLEFLIYFQGNSAPDKSGLPSDRFSAERTGGSVSTLTIQRTQQEDSAVYLCASSLYGGGNTEAFFGQGTRLTVV.

This clonotype was found a few times. J is TRBJ2-3 and V is TRBV7-2; perhaps D is TRBD1 or TRBD2 (5 bases each). V gave up 3 bases and J gave up 14 bases, with 15 bases separating them. The CDR3 is 12 amino acids. CDR1 is SGHTA and CDR2 is FQGNSA in the germline V gene. CDR3 DNA sequence: TGTGCCAGCAGCTTTGGGGCCGGCCGGGGGTATTTT. This translates into CASSFGAGRGYF.